The T cell receptor beta chain under discussion was sequenced for a study of regulatory T cells in long-lasting Graves disease. Study observations and caveats: Small numbers of samples may have cut accuracy. Whereas new patients shared 950 to 1,000 public clonotypes, persistent patients shared more, at a few thousand. Tissue studied was limited to peripheral blood, excluding thyroid tissue. The TCR repertoire of persistent Graves' patients was less diverse than that of newly diagnosed ones.

Time point meaning: newly diagnosed GD, antithyroid drugs for less than 3 months. Extracted PBMC RNA gave rise to the TCR library. Of note for this clonotype: Its antigen remains unidentified.

CDR3 size: 13 residues. Trimming stripped 1 base from V and 2 bases from J, with 9 bases between. CDR1 and CDR2 from the germline V gene are SQVTM and ANQGSEA. TCR beta libraries were built with iRepertoire HTBI primers and Arm-PCR of CDR3 regions. TCRdb re-called the multiplex PCR reads with MiXCR, one entry per CDR3 protein. This sample carries about 400,000 distinct CDR3 sequences, about 14% of them seen once, and the ten largest clones take approximately 22%. This specimen consisted of peripheral blood mononuclear cells (PBMCs), obtained at new diagnosis, from a patient treated with antithyroid drugs. The chain couples TRBV29-1 to TRBJ2-7, with D perhaps given as TRBD1 or TRBD2 (5 bases each). This clonotype was obtained from a female donor with Graves disease. The CDR3 region is CSVEAEGTYEQYF. The CDR3 nucleotides read TGCAGCGTTGAAGCCGAGGGGACCTACGAGCAGTACTTC.